A selection of T cell receptor beta chains follows, all from one sample in a study of regulatory T cells in long-lasting Graves disease. One entry per CDR3 protein, called by TCRdb with MiXCR from the multiplex PCR reads. The profile covers some 230,000 distinct CDR3 sequences, with around 19% appearing a single time and approximately 20% taken by the ten largest. The specimen was peripheral blood mononuclear cells (PBMCs), collected at new diagnosis, from a patient treated with antithyroid drugs. Source of these receptors: a female donor with Graves disease. CDR3s include the opening cysteine and the closing phenylalanine or tryptophan. Fields, in order: V gene, clone size, J gene, D gene, CDR3 DNA, CDR3 protein. D genes are given only for firm matches. Not every row has a clone size; where given, it reads once, few, many or a size class.

v_call: TRBV20-1; clone_size: many; j_call: TRBJ2-7; d_call: .; cdr3_nt: TGCAGTGCTAGAGGGGGGGCCCAACTTTACGAGCAGTACTTC; cdr3_aa: CSARGGAQLYEQYF
v_call: TRBV7-9; clone_size: many; j_call: TRBJ2-1; d_call: .; cdr3_nt: TGTGCCAGCAGAGGAGCGGCCCCCTACAATGAGCAGTTCTTC; cdr3_aa: CASRGAAPYNEQFF
v_call: TRBV19; clone_size: .; j_call: TRBJ2-3; d_call: TRBD1; cdr3_nt: TGTGCCAGTAGTCTCGGGACAGTCACAGATACGCAGTATTTT; cdr3_aa: CASSLGTVTDTQYF
v_call: TRBV11-3; clone_size: many; j_call: TRBJ2-5; d_call: TRBD1; cdr3_nt: TGTGCCAGCAGCCCTCGGGACAGGATCAAGGAGACCCAGTACTTC; cdr3_aa: CASSPRDRIKETQYF
v_call: TRBV2; clone_size: few; j_call: TRBJ2-1; d_call: .; cdr3_nt: TGTGCCAGCAGAGGGGGTGGGGATGAGCAGTTCTTC; cdr3_aa: CASRGGGDEQFF
v_call: TRBV7-3; clone_size: few; j_call: TRBJ2-7; d_call: TRBD2; cdr3_nt: TGTGCCAGCAGTCCTGGGACTAGCGGCATATCAAGCTCCTACGAGCAGTACTTC; cdr3_aa: CASSPGTSGISSSYEQYF
v_call: TRBV7-9; clone_size: many; j_call: TRBJ2-3; d_call: TRBD2; cdr3_nt: TGTGCCAGCAGCCCCCTAGCGGGGGATACGCAGTATTTT; cdr3_aa: CASSPLAGDTQYF
v_call: TRBV11-3; clone_size: .; j_call: TRBJ2-5; d_call: .; cdr3_nt: TGTGCCAGCAGCTTAGATCAGGGTGGGGGAGAGACCCAGTACTTC; cdr3_aa: CASSLDQGGGETQYF
v_call: TRBV24-1; clone_size: .; j_call: TRBJ2-7; d_call: .; cdr3_nt: TGTGCCACCAGTGATAGACAGGATAACGGCTACGAGCAGTACTTC; cdr3_aa: CATSDRQDNGYEQYF
v_call: TRBV28; clone_size: many; j_call: TRBJ2-7; d_call: TRBD2; cdr3_nt: TGTGCCAGCAGTGGGACTAGCGGGGGGCCCGAGCAGTACTTC; cdr3_aa: CASSGTSGGPEQYF
v_call: TRBV7-3; clone_size: few; j_call: TRBJ2-7; d_call: TRBD1; cdr3_nt: TGTGCCAGCAGCTTGGGGACAGGCCACTACGGGCAGTACTTC; cdr3_aa: CASSLGTGHYGQYF
v_call: TRBV9; clone_size: many; j_call: TRBJ2-7; d_call: TRBD2; cdr3_nt: TGTGCCAGCAGCGTAGGACTAGCCCAATCCTACGAGCAGTACTTC; cdr3_aa: CASSVGLAQSYEQYF
v_call: TRBV5-5; clone_size: few; j_call: TRBJ1-4; d_call: .; cdr3_nt: TGTGCCAGCAGCTTGGAGGTCAGGGGCGTAGGGGAAAAACTGTTTTTT; cdr3_aa: CASSLEVRGVGEKLFF
v_call: TRBV5-6; clone_size: many; j_call: TRBJ1-2; d_call: .; cdr3_nt: TGTGCCAGCAGCTTGGTTGACAACTATGGCTACACCTTC; cdr3_aa: CASSLVDNYGYTF
v_call: TRBV20-1; clone_size: many; j_call: TRBJ2-7; d_call: TRBD2; cdr3_nt: TGCAGTGCTAGAGCGGGAGGGGGATCCTACGAGCAGTACTTC; cdr3_aa: CSARAGGGSYEQYF
v_call: TRBV7-2; clone_size: many; j_call: TRBJ1-6; d_call: TRBD1; cdr3_nt: TGTGCCAGCAGCCTAGACAGGGGATGGAATTCACCCCTCCACTTT; cdr3_aa: CASSLDRGWNSPLHF
v_call: TRBV11-2; clone_size: .; j_call: TRBJ1-2; d_call: TRBD1; cdr3_nt: TGTGCCAGCAGCTTTGCCGGGACAGGGGGCGCGGGCTACACCTTC; cdr3_aa: CASSFAGTGGAGYTF
v_call: TRBV6-1; clone_size: .; j_call: TRBJ2-5; d_call: .; cdr3_nt: TGTGCCAGCAGTGAAGCCTTAGGGAAGGGGACCCAGTACTTC; cdr3_aa: CASSEALGKGTQYF
v_call: TRBV5-6; clone_size: many; j_call: TRBJ1-2; d_call: .; cdr3_nt: TGTGCCAGCAGCATAAGGGGAATTCACTATGGCTACACCTTC; cdr3_aa: CASSIRGIHYGYTF
v_call: TRBV6-1; clone_size: many; j_call: TRBJ2-2; d_call: .; cdr3_nt: TGTGCCAGTAACGCCGGGACCCCCCACGGGGAGCTGTTTTTT; cdr3_aa: CASNAGTPHGELFF
v_call: TRBV20-1; clone_size: many; j_call: TRBJ1-5; d_call: .; cdr3_nt: TGCAGTGCTAGTCCCGGGGGGGATCAGCCCCAGCATTTT; cdr3_aa: CSASPGGDQPQHF
v_call: TRBV18; clone_size: few; j_call: TRBJ2-7; d_call: .; cdr3_nt: TGTGCCAGCTCACCGGGGAGGGGGGGCTACGAGCAGTACTTC; cdr3_aa: CASSPGRGGYEQYF
v_call: TRBV20-1; clone_size: .; j_call: TRBJ2-7; d_call: .; cdr3_nt: TGCAGTGCTAGAGGGGGCAGGGCTGGCCACGAGCAGTACTTC; cdr3_aa: CSARGGRAGHEQYF
v_call: TRBV20-1; clone_size: many; j_call: TRBJ2-5; d_call: TRBD2; cdr3_nt: TGCAGTGCTAGAGATTTTCTAGCGGGAATGGAGACCCAGTACTTC; cdr3_aa: CSARDFLAGMETQYF
v_call: TRBV19; clone_size: many; j_call: TRBJ1-1; d_call: .; cdr3_nt: TGTGCCAGTAGTCAGGGGCCGGGCACTGAAGCTTTCTTT; cdr3_aa: CASSQGPGTEAFF
v_call: TRBV5-1; clone_size: many; j_call: TRBJ2-7; d_call: .; cdr3_nt: TGCGCCAGCAGCTTGAATCCGGCGGGACAGCGCTCCTACGAGCAGTACTTC; cdr3_aa: CASSLNPAGQRSYEQYF
v_call: TRBV20-1; clone_size: many; j_call: TRBJ2-2; d_call: TRBD2; cdr3_nt: TGCAGTGCTAGAGATGCGATTAGCGGGAGTACCGGGGAGCTGTTTTTT; cdr3_aa: CSARDAISGSTGELFF
v_call: TRBV6-2/TRBV6-3; clone_size: many; j_call: TRBJ2-3; d_call: .; cdr3_nt: TGTGCCAGCAGTTACGGGGCACCCACAGATACGCAGTATTTT; cdr3_aa: CASSYGAPTDTQYF
v_call: TRBV6-2/TRBV6-3; clone_size: many; j_call: TRBJ2-1; d_call: TRBD1; cdr3_nt: TGTGCCAGCAGAGACATCAGGGGGCAAAAGAATTACAATGAGCAGTTCTTC; cdr3_aa: CASRDIRGQKNYNEQFF
v_call: TRBV20-1; clone_size: many; j_call: TRBJ2-3; d_call: TRBD2; cdr3_nt: TGCAGTGCAGTACTAGCGGCTCGCACAGATACGCAGTATTTT; cdr3_aa: CSAVLAARTDTQYF
v_call: TRBV7-9; clone_size: many; j_call: TRBJ2-5; d_call: .; cdr3_nt: TGTGCCAGCAGCTTCGGCTTACAAGAGACCCAGTACTTC; cdr3_aa: CASSFGLQETQYF
v_call: TRBV27; clone_size: .; j_call: TRBJ2-3; d_call: TRBD1; cdr3_nt: TGTGCCAGCAGTGGCCAGACAGGGGTAAAGTATTTT; cdr3_aa: CASSGQTGVKYF